The rows below give T cell receptor beta chains drawn from one sample of a study of shared clonotypes between healthy human individuals. The protocol was immunoSEQ multiplex PCR, while the TCRdb copy is restricted to in-frame clones and leaves out a portion. The sample has some 1 million clones, more than 60% seen once; the top ten hold over 1.3%. The source material was memory CD4+ T cells sorted from blood. All receptors derive from a man younger than 35 in good health. Both conserved end residues are part of each CDR3. The D gene is left open where the match is weak. Only part of the rows carry a size: once, few, many, or a class if the clone is expanded.

TRBV5-1	TRBD2	NA	TRBJ2-5	TGCGCCAGCAGCTTGTTAGCGGGGGGACAAGAGACCCAGTACTTC	CASSLLAGGQETQYF
TRBV6-1	TRBD2	many	TRBJ2-1	TGTGCCAGCAGTGAAGGCTGGACTAGATCGAATGAGCAGTTCTTC	CASSEGWTRSNEQFF
TRBV10-3	NA	NA	TRBJ2-6	TGTGCCATGAGTTTCTCTGGGGCCAACGTCCTGACTTTC	CAMSFSGANVLTF
TRBV28	TRBD1	NA	TRBJ1-6	TGTGCCAGCAGTTTAGCCCGACAGGGAAGCTATAATTCACCCCTCCACTTT	CASSLARQGSYNSPLHF
TRBV7-9	NA	once	TRBJ2-7	TGTGCCAGCAGCTTAGCGAATTTCCACGAGCAGTACTTC	CASSLANFHEQYF
TRBV30	TRBD1	few	TRBJ1-1	TGTGCCTCAAGCTCCGGGACAGGGAGTCTCCGGAACACTGAAGCTTTCTTT	CASSSGTGSLRNTEAFF
TRBV27	TRBD1	NA	TRBJ1-1	TGTGCCAGCAGTTTACAATCAGGGGGCGTCACTGAAGCTTTCTTT	CASSLQSGGVTEAFF
TRBV11-2	NA	NA	TRBJ2-1	TGTGCCAGCAGCCTAAGACAGGACCGGTCTTACAATGAGCAGTTCTTC	CASSLRQDRSYNEQFF
TRBV14	NA	NA	TRBJ1-4	TGTGCCAGCAGCCAATACGGGGCGGGGGAAAAACTGTTTTTT	CASSQYGAGEKLFF
TRBV18	TRBD1	NA	TRBJ2-7	TGTGCCAGCTCACCACTGGGACAGGGCCTGAGGGAGCAGTACTTC	CASSPLGQGLREQYF
TRBV4-2	TRBD2	NA	TRBJ2-5	TGTGCCAGCAGCCAAGGAGCGGGGGGGCAAGAGACCCAGTACTTC	CASSQGAGGQETQYF
TRBV18	TRBD2	NA	TRBJ2-3	TGTGCCAGCTCACCTTTACTAGCGGGCACAGATACGCAGTATTTT	CASSPLLAGTDTQYF
TRBV11-2	TRBD2	NA	TRBJ2-5	TGTGCCAGCAGCTCCGGACTAGCGGGAGACGGGACCCAGTACTTC	CASSSGLAGDGTQYF
TRBV18	TRBD1	NA	TRBJ2-7	TGTGCCAGCTCACGATCACAGGGGGCCTACGAGCAGTACTTC	CASSRSQGAYEQYF
TRBV30	TRBD1	NA	TRBJ1-2	TGTGCCTGGAGCCGGGGACAGGGGGCCTATGGCTACACCTTC	CAWSRGQGAYGYTF
TRBV2	NA	many	TRBJ1-2	TGTGCCAGCAGTGAACACGCGGGGGCGGCTAACTATGGCTACACCTTC	CASSEHAGAANYGYTF
TRBV5-5	TRBD1	NA	TRBJ2-1	TGTGCCAGCAGCTTGGCCGACAGGGGTGTTGAGCAGTTCTTC	CASSLADRGVEQFF
TRBV7-7	TRBD2	few	TRBJ2-5	TGTGCTAGCAGCCCGGGGGGGACCCAGGGGACCCAGTACTTC	CASSPGGTQGTQYF
TRBV19	NA	NA	TRBJ2-5	TGTGCCACTTCTCGGCTCTTGGAAGAGACCCAGTACTTC	CATSRLLEETQYF
TRBV7-9	TRBD1	NA	TRBJ2-5	TGTGCCAGCAGCAGAGGGGGCGGCGGGGAGACCCAGTACTTC	CASSRGGGGETQYF
TRBV28	TRBD1	NA	TRBJ1-1	TGTGCCAGCAGTTTAACGGGACAGGGGGCGTGGGCCCGGGGAGCTTTCTTT	CASSLTGQGAWARGAFF
TRBV5-1	NA	NA	TRBJ2-3	TGCGCCAGCAGCCGTAGCCTGGCAGATACGCAGTATTTT	CASSRSLADTQYF